This T cell receptor beta chain was sequenced for a study of blood T cell repertoires in COVID-19. The overall study: T cells, B-cell-depleted T cells, or PBMCs provided the cDNA or gDNA that served as material.

Per germline, CDR1 SGHAT and CDR2 FQNNGV. V was clipped by 1 base and J by 6 bases, with 12 bases between them. This CDR3 spans 15 amino acids. Authors' processing steps: Estimates of nucleated cell counts were drawn from the amplification of reference gene primers. The table came from immunoSEQ multiplex PCR; TCRdb's copy has only in-frame clones and leaves some out. Clone size and the V and J calls come from that table; the DNA yielded D and trimming. The profile shows 90,000 to 120,000 clones, roughly nine tenths of them singletons. Source material: peripheral blood. The chain uses TRBV11-2 and TRBJ2-2, with a weak D call TRBD1 (5 bases). This sequence was found in a man in his sixties with acute or convalescent COVID-19. The CDR3 spells CASSLAWGQAGELFF. CDR3 coding DNA: TGTGCCAGCAGCTTAGCCTGGGGCCAGGCCGGGGAGCTGTTTTTT.